This TCR beta chain was identified in a study of T cells after yellow fever vaccination. Study-wide context: Fractions with few cells were prepared using SMART-Seq v4 Ultra Low Input.

The ends were cut back, 3 bases at V and 1 base at J, with 9 bases in the middle. Germline-derived CDR1 and CDR2 are MNHEY and SMNVEV (reference sequence). The CDR3 is 14 residues long. Overall study findings and caveats: Re-detected after boosting: most primary clones, approximately 97% of CD4 and under 90% of CD8. Repertoires sorted by FACS could include abundant clonotypes that are contaminants from the bulk population.

As concerns this clonotype: Its matching antigen is unknown.

TCRdb called the 5' RACE reads again in MiXCR, with one record for every CDR3 protein. The table shows under 700,000 distinct CDR3 sequences, with roughly 17% occurring only once. The sample here was PBMCs, taken about 5 days after the first yellow fever vaccination. The source of this sequence is a young man who received the YFV17D yellow fever vaccine. V and J are TRBV27 and TRBJ1-2; D gene uncertain. CDR3: CASSLSGINYGYTF. In nucleotides, the CDR3 is TGTGCCAGCAGTTTGTCGGGGATTAACTATGGCTACACCTTC.